Detailed here is one T cell receptor beta chain. The data stem from a study of cytomegalovirus exposure and HLA in healthy donors. The CDR3 sequence is 14 residues long. V was trimmed by 1 base and J by 4 bases, leaving 10 bases between them. The germline V gene encodes CDR1 MNHNS and CDR2 SASEGT. The PCR had 60 Vbeta and 13 Jbeta primers. This table comes from immunoSEQ multiplex PCR, and its TCRdb copy is limited to in-frame clones, with some not included. The table includes around 200,000 clones, almost 85% detected once. V is TRBV6-1 and J is TRBJ1-2; D remains unclear. Sample: PBMCs. This sequence originates from a woman aged 40 to 50 in good health and CMV-seronegative. The CDR3 loop is CASSEGGRPYGYTF. As DNA, the CDR3 is TGTGCCAGCAGTGAAGGCGGCAGACCCTATGGCTACACCTTC.